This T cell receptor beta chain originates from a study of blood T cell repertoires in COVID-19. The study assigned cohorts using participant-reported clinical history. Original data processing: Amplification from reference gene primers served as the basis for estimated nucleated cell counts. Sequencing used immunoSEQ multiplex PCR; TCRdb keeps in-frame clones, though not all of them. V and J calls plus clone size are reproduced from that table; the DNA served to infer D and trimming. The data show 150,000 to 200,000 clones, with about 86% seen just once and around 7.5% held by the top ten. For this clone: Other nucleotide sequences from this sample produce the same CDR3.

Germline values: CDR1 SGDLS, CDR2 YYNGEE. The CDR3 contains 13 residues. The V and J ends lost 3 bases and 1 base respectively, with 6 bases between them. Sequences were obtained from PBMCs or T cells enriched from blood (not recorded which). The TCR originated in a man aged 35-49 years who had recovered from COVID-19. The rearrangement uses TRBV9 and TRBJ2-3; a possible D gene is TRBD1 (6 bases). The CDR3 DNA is TGTGCCAGCAGCGCAGGGGGCACAGATACGCAGTATTTT. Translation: CASSAGGTDTQYF.